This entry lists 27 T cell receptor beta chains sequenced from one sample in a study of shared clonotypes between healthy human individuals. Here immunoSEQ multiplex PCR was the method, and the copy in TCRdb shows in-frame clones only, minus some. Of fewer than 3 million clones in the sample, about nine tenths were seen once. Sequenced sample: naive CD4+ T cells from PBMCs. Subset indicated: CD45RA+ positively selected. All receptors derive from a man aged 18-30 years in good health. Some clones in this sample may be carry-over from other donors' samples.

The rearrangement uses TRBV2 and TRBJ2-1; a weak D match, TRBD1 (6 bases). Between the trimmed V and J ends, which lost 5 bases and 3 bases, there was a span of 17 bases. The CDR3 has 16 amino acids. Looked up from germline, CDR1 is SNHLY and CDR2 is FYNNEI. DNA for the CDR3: TGTGCCAGCAGTAAGGTCCTCCCACAGGGCTACAATGAGCAGTTCTTC. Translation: CASSKVLPQGYNEQFF.

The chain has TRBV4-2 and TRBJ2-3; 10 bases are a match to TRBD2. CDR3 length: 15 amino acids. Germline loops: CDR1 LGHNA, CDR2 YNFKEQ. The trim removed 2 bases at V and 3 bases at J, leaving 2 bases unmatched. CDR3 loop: CASSQSTSGTDTQYF. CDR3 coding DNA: TGTGCCAGCAGCCAATCGACTAGCGGGACAGATACGCAGTATTTT.

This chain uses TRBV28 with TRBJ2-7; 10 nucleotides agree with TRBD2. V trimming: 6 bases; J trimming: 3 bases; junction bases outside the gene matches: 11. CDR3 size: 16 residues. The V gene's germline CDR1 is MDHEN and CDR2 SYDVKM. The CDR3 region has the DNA TGTGCCAGCAGCCAGCCGGGACTAGCGACTAACTACGAGCAGTACTTC. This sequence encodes CASSQPGLATNYEQYF.

CDR3 nucleotides: TGTGCCAGCAGTTTTCAGGGCGGCCACTCTGGGGCCAACGTCCTGACTTTC. It encodes CASSFQGGHSGANVLTF. The genes are TRBV28 and TRBJ2-6, with D perhaps matching TRBD1 (5 bases). V dropped 3 bases and J dropped 0 bases, with 12 bases sitting between them. Germline CDR1 and CDR2: MDHEN and SYDVKM. The CDR3 length is 17 residues. The entire variable domain, with the rest obtained from reference TRBV28 and TRBJ2-6, is as follows: DVKVTQSSRYLVKRTGEKVFLECVQDMDHENMFWYRQDPGLGLRLIYFSYDVKMKEKGDIPEGYSVSREKKERFSLILESASTNQTSMYLCASSFQGGHSGANVLTFGAGSRLTVL.

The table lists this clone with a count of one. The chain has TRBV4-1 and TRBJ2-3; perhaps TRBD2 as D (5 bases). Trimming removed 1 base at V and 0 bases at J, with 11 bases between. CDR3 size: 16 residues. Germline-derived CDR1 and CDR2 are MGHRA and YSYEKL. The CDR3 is CASSQVDWWSTDTQYF. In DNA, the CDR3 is TGCGCCAGCAGCCAAGTGGACTGGTGGAGCACAGATACGCAGTATTTT.

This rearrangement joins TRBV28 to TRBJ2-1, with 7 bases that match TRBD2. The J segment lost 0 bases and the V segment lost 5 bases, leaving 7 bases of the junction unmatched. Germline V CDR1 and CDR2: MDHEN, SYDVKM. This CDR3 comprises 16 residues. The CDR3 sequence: CASSTRLAYSYNEQFF. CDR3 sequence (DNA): TGTGCCAGCAGTACCAGACTAGCTTACTCCTACAATGAGCAGTTCTTC.

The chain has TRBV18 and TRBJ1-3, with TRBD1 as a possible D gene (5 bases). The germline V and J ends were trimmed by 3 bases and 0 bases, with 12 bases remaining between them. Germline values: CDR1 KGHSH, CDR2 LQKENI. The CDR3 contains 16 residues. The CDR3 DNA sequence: TGTGCCAGCTCACCCGACCGGGACGTCTCTGGAAACACCATATATTTT. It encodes CASSPDRDVSGNTIYF.

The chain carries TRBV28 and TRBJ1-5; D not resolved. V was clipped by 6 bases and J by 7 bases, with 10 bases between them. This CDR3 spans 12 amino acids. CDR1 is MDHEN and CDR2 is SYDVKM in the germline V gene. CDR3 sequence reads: CASSSAGQPQHF. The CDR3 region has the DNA TGTGCCAGCAGCAGCGCGGGACAGCCCCAGCATTTT.

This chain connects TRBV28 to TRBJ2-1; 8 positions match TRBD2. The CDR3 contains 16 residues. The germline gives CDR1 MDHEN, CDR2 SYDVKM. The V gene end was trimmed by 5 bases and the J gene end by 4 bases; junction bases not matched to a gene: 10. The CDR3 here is CASSPMGSGIYNEQFF. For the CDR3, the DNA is TGTGCCAGCAGTCCCATGGGTAGCGGGATTTACAATGAGCAGTTCTTC.

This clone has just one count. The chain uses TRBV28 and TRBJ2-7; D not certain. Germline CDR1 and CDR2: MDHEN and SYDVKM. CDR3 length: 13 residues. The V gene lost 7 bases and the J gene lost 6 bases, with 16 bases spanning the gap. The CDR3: CASKHGVPGEQYF. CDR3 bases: TGTGCCAGCAAGCACGGCGTCCCGGGCGAGCAGTACTTC.

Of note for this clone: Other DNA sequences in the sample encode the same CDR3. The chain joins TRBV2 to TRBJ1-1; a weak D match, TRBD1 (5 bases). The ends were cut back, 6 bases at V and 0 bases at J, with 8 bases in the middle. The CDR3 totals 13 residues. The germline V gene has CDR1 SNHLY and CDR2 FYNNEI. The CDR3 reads CASRAGLNTEAFF. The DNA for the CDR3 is TGTGCCAGCAGGGCAGGGTTGAACACTGAAGCTTTCTTT.

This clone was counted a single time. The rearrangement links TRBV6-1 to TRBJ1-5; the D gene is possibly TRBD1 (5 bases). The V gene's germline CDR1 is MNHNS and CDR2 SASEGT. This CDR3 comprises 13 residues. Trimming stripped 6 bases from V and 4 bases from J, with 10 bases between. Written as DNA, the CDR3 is TGTGCCAGCAGGGGGCGAGAGAATCAGCCCCAGCATTTT. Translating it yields CASRGRENQPQHF.

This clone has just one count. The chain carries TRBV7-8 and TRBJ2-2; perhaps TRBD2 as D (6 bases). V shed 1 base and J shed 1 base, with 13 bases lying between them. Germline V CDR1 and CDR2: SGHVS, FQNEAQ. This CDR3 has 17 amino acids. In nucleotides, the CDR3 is TGTGCCAGCAGCTTAGGGTATTGGCGGGGGAACACCGGGGAGCTGTTTTTT. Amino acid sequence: CASSLGYWRGNTGELFF.

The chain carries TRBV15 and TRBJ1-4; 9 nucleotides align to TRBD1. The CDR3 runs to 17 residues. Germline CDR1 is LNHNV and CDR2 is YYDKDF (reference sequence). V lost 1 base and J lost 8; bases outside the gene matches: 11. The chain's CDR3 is CATSRASGTGFAEKLFF. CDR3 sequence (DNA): TGTGCCACCAGCAGAGCGTCCGGGACAGGGTTCGCGGAAAAACTGTTTTTT.

The CDR3 DNA reads TGTGCCAGCAGCCCCTGGACAGGGAGGGAGTACGAGCAGTACTTC. Residues: CASSPWTGREYEQYF. The chain has TRBV9 and TRBJ2-7; a possible D gene is TRBD1 (8 bases). Trimming pared 4 bases from V and 4 bases from J, leaving 18 bases between. Germline CDR1 SGDLS, CDR2 YYNGEE. The CDR3 sequence is 15 residues long. The complete variable domain, with remaining parts taken from reference TRBV9 and TRBJ2-7, reads DSGVTQTPKHLITATGQRVTLRCSPRSGDLSVYWYQQSLDQGLQFLIQYYNGEERAKGNILERFSAQQFPDLHSELNLSSLELGDSALYFCASSPWTGREYEQYFGPGTRLTVT.

CDR3 sequence (DNA): TGCAGCGGAAGACAGGGGTGGACTGAAGCTTTCTTT. It is translated as CSGRQGWTEAFF. The J gene is TRBJ1-1, the V gene TRBV29-1; 8 bases line up with TRBD1. Germline V CDR1 and CDR2: SQVTM, ANQGSEA. J was trimmed by 5 bases and V by 7 bases; bases with no gene match: 6. This CDR3 spans 12 amino acids.

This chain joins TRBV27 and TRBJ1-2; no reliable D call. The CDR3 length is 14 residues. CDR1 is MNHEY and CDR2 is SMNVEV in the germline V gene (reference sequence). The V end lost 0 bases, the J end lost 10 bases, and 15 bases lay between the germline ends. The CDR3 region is CASSLSATSLDYTF. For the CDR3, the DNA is TGTGCCAGCAGTTTATCAGCGACCTCGTTGGACTACACCTTC.

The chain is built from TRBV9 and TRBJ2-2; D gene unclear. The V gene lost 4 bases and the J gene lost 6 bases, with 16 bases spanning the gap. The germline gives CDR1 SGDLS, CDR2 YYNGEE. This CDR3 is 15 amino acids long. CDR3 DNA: TGTGCCAGCAGCACCCGGGCCACGGACGCCGGGGAGCTGTTTTTT. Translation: CASSTRATDAGELFF.

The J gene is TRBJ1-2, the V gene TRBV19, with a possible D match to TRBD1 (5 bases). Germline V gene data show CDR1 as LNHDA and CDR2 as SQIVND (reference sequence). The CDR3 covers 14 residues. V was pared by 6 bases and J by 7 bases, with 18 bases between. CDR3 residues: CASSILRDFTGYTF. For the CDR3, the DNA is TGTGCCAGTAGCATCCTCCGGGACTTCACTGGCTACACCTTC.

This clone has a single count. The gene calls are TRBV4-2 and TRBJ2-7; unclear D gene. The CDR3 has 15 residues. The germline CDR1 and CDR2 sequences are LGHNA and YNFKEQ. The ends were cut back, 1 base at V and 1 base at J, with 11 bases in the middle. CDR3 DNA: TGTGCCAGCAGCCAAGTTGTGGCGGATTCCTACGAGCAGTACTTC. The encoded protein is CASSQVVADSYEQYF.

For the CDR3, the DNA is TGTGCCAGCAGCTTAGTTCGGCAGGGGATTTACAATCAGCCCCAGCATTTT. Translated: CASSLVRQGIYNQPQHF. The rearrangement uses TRBV7-9 and TRBJ1-5; a possible D gene is TRBD1 (6 bases). Germline V CDR1 and CDR2: SEHNR, FQNEAQ (reference sequence). The CDR3 covers 17 residues. V lost 1 base to trimming and J lost 3 bases, with 16 bases between them.

CDR3 in amino acids: CASTLGGLVFGGELFF. The CDR3 region has the DNA TGTGCCAGCACCTTGGGGGGACTAGTATTCGGCGGGGAGCTGTTTTTT. The V gene is TRBV7-2, the J gene TRBJ2-2, with TRBD2 identical over 8 bases. The V and J ends lost 7 bases and 7 bases, in that order; junction bases with no gene match: 14. The CDR3 sequence is 16 residues long. Germline CDR1 reads SGHTA; CDR2 reads FQGNSA.

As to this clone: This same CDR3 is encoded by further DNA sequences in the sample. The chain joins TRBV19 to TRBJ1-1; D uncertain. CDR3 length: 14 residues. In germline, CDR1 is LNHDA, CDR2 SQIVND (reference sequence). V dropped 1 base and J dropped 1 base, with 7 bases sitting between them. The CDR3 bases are TGTGCCAGTAGTATAGGGGGTCCGAACACTGAAGCTTTCTTT. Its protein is CASSIGGPNTEAFF.

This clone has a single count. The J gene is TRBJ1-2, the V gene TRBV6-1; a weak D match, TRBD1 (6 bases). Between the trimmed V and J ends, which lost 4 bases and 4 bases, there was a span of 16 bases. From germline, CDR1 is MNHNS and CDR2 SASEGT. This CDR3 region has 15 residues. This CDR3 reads CASSAKRDNSYGYTF. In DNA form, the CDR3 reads TGTGCCAGCAGTGCTAAAAGGGACAACTCCTATGGCTACACCTTC.

In DNA form, the CDR3 reads TGTGCCAGCGGCACGTCTGGGGCCAACGTCCTGACTTTC. Translated, it gives CASGTSGANVLTF. This chain connects TRBV28 to TRBJ2-6, with D uncertain. CDR1 and CDR2 (germline): MDHEN, SYDVKM. This CDR3 is 13 amino acids long. V was trimmed by 8 bases and J by 1 base, leaving 6 bases between them.

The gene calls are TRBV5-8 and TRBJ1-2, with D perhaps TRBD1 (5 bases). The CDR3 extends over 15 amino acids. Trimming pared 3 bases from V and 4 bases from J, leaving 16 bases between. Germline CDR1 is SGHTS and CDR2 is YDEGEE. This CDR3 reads CASSSDLGVLYGYTF. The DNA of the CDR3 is TGTGCCAGCAGCTCAGACTTGGGGGTTCTCTATGGCTACACCTTC.

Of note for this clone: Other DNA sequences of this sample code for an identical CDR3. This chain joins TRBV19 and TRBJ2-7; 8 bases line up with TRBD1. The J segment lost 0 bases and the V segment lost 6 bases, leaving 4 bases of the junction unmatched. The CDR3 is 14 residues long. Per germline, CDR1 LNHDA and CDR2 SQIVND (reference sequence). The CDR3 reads CASSRTGSSYEQYF. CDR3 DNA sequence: TGTGCCAGTAGCCGGACAGGGAGCTCCTACGAGCAGTACTTC.